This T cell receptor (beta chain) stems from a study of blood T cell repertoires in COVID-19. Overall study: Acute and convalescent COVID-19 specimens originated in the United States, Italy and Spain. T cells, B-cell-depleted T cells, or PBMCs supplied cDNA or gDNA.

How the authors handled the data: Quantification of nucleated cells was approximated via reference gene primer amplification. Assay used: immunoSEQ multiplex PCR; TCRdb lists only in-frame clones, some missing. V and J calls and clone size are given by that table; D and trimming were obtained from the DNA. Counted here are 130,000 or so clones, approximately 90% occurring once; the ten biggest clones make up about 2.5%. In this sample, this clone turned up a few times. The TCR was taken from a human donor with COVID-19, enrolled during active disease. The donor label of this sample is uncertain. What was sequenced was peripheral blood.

CDR3 sequence (DNA): TGTGCCGTAGGCAGGGTTAACACCGGGGAGCTGTTTTTT. Residues: CAVGRVNTGELFF. The chain joins TRBV19 to TRBJ2-2, with D maybe TRBD1 (5 bases). The CDR3 spans 13 residues. V was trimmed by 11 bases and J by 2 bases, leaving 12 bases between them. Germline V gives CDR1 LNHDA, CDR2 SQIVND (reference sequence).